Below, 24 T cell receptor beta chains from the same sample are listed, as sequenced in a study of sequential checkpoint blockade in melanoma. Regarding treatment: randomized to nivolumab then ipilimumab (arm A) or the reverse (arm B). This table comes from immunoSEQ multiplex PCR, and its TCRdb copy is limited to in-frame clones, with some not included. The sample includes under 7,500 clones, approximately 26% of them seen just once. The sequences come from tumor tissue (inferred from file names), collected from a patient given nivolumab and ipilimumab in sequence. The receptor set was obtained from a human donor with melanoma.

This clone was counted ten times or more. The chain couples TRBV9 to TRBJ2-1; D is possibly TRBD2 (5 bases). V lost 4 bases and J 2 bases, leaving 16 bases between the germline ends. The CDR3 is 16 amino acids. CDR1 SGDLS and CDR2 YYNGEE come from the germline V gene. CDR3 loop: CASSLSERTTYNEQFF. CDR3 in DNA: TGTGCCAGCAGCCTAAGCGAGCGGACCACCTACAATGAGCAGTTCTTC. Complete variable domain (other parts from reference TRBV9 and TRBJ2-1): DSGVTQTPKHLITATGQRVTLRCSPRSGDLSVYWYQQSLDQGLQFLIQYYNGEERAKGNILERFSAQQFPDLHSELNLSSLELGDSALYFCASSLSERTTYNEQFFGPGTRLTVL.

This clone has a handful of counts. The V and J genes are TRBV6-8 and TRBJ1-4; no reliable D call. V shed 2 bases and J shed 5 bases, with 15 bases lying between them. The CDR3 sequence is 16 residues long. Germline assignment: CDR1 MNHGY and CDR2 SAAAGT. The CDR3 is CASSYRAAGVNEKLFF. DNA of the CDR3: TGTGCCAGCAGTTACCGGGCGGCGGGAGTGAATGAAAAACTGTTTTTT.

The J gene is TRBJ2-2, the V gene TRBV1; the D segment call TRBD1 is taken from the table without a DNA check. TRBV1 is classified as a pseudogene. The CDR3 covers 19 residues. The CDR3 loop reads CASSQDNGAAEGVTGELFF. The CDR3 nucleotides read TGCGCCAGCAGCCAAGATAACGGGGCAGCCGAGGGGGTTACCGGGGAGCTGTTTTTT.

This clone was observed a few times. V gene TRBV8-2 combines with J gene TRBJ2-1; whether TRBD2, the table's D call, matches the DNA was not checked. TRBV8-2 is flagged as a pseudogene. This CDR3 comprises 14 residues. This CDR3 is CASSPRVGHNEQFF. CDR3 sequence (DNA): TGTGCCAGCAGTCCGCGGGTGGGCCACAATGAGCAGTTCTTC.

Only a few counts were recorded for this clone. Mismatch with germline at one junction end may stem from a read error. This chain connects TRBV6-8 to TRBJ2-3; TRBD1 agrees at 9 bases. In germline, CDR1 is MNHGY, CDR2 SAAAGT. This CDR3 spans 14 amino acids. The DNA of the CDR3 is TGTGCCAGCAGAGCGGGACAGGGCACGGATACGCAGTATTTT. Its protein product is CASRAGQGTDTQYF.

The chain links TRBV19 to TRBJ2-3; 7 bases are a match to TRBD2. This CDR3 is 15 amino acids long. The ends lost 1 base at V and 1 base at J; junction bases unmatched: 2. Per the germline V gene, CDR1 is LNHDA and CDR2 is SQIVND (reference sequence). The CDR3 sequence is CASSIVRGGTDTQYF. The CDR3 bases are TGTGCCAGTAGTATAGTCCGGGGGGGCACAGATACGCAGTATTTT.

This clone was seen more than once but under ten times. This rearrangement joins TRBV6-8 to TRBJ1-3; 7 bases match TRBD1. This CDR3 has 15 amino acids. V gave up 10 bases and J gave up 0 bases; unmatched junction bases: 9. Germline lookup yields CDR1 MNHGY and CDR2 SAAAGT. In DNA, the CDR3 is TGTGCCATCCGACCGGGACAGTTCTCTGGAAACACCATATATTTT. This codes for CAIRPGQFSGNTIYF.

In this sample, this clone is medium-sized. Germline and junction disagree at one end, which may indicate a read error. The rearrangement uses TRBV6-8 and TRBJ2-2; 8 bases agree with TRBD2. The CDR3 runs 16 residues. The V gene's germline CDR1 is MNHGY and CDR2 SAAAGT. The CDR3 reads CASSDSGTRDTGELFF. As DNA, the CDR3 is TGTGCCAGCAGTGACTCCGGGACTAGGGACACCGGGGAGCTGTTTTTT.

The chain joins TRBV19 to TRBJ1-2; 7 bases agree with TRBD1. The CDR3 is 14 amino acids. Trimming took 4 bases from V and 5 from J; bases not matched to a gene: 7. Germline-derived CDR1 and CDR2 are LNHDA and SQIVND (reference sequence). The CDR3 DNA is TGTGCCAGTAGTACGCAGGGGGAGATTTATGGCTACACCTTC. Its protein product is CASSTQGEIYGYTF.

In nucleotides, the CDR3 is TGTGCCAGCAAGACTAGCGGGAGCAATGAGCAGTTCTTC. It specifies CASKTSGSNEQFF. The chain uses TRBV12-5 and TRBJ2-1; TRBD2 matches at 12 bases. The CDR3 length is 13 residues. The germline CDR1 and CDR2 sequences are LGHNT and FRNRAP.

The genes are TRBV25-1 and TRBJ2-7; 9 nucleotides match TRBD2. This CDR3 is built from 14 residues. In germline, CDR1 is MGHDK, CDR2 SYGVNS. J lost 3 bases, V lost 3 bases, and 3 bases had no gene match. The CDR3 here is CASSESGGIYEQYF. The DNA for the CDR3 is TGTGCCAGCAGTGAGAGCGGGGGGATCTACGAGCAGTACTTC.

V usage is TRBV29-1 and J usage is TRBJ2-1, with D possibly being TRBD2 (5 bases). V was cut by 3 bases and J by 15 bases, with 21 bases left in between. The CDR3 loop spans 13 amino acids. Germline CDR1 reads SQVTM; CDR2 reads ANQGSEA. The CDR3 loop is CSVEAVPAAGVFF. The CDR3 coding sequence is TGCAGCGTTGAGGCCGTGCCCGCGGCCGGGGTGTTCTTC.

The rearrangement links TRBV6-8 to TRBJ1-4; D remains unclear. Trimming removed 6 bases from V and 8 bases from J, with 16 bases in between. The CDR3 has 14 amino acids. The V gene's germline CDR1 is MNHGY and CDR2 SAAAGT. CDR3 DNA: TGTGCCAGCAGCCGCACAAAACGTTCGGAAAAACTGTTTTTT. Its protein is CASSRTKRSEKLFF.

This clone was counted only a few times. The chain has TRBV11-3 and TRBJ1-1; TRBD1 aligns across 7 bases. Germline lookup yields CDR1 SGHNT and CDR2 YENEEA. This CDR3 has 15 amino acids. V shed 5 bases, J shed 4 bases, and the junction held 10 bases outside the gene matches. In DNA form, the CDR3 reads TGTGCCAGCAGCCGGGGGGGCGACAGGGCCACTGAAGCTTTCTTT. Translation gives CASSRGGDRATEAFF.

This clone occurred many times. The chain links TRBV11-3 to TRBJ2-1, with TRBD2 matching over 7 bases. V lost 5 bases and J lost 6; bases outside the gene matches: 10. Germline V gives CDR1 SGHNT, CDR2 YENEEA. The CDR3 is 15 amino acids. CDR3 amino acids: CASSGWAGVFNEQFF. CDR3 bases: TGTGCCAGCAGCGGCTGGGCGGGAGTATTCAATGAGCAGTTCTTC. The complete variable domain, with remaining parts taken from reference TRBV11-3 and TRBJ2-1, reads EAGVVQSPRYKIIEKKQPVAFWCNPISGHNTLYWYLQNLGQGPELLIRYENEEAVDDSQLPKDRFSAERLKGVDSTLKIQPAELGDSAVYLCASSGWAGVFNEQFFGPGTRLTVL.

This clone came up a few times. This CDR3 reads CASQNRLSGQPQHF. As DNA, the CDR3 is TGTGCCAGCCAGAACAGGTTGAGTGGTCAGCCCCAGCATTTT. The chain is built from TRBV12-5 and TRBJ1-5; maybe TRBD1 (5 bases). Germline CDR1 reads LGHNT; CDR2 reads FRNRAP. This CDR3 spans 14 amino acids.

The CDR3 nucleotides are TGTGCCAGTAGTAGGACCATAATGACGGGGCAGGGAGACACCGGGGAGCTGTTTTTT. As protein: CASSRTIMTGQGDTGELFF. The chain combines TRBV19 with TRBJ2-2; D may correspond to TRBD1 or TRBD2 (5 bases each). Trimming removed 4 bases at V and 3 bases at J, with 24 bases between. This CDR3 spans 19 amino acids. Looked up from germline, CDR1 is LNHDA and CDR2 is SQIVND (reference sequence).

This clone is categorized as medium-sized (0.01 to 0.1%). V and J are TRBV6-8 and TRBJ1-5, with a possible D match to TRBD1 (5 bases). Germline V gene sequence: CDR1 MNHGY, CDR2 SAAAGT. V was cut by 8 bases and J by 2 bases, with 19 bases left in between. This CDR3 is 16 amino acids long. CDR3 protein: CASLQVTIGGNQPQHF. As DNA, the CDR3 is TGTGCCAGCCTGCAGGTCACAATAGGGGGCAATCAGCCCCAGCATTTT.

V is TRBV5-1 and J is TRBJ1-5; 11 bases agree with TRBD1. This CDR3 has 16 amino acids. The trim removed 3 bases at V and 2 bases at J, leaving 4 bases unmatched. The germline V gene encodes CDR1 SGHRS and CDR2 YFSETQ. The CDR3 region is CASSSWTGGRNQPQHF. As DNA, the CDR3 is TGCGCCAGCAGCTCATGGACAGGGGGCCGCAATCAGCCCCAGCATTTT.

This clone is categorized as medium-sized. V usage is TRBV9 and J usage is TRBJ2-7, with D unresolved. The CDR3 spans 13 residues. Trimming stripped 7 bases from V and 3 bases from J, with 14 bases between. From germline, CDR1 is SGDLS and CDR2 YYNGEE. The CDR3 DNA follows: TGTGCCAGCGCCAACAGTCGGGTCTACGAGCAGTACTTC. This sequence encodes CASANSRVYEQYF.

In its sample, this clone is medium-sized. CDR3 nucleotides: TGTGCCAGCAGTTCGGGACAAAGCACAGATACGCAGTATTTT. This gives the protein CASSSGQSTDTQYF. This chain connects TRBV6-8 to TRBJ2-3, with a weak D call TRBD1 (6 bases). This CDR3 region has 14 residues. Germline V gene lookup returns CDR1 MNHGY and CDR2 SAAAGT. The V and J ends lost 4 bases and 0 bases respectively, with 8 bases between them.

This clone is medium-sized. The DNA for the CDR3 is TGTGCCAGCAGGCAGCCTTTGGGGCGGGGGCTTGATACGCAGTATTTT. Translation: CASRQPLGRGLDTQYF. This chain connects TRBV6-8 to TRBJ2-3, with D possibly matching TRBD2 (7 bases). Germline CDR1 MNHGY, CDR2 SAAAGT. The CDR3 sequence is 16 residues long. The V end lost 6 bases, the J end lost 6 bases, and 22 bases lay between the germline ends.

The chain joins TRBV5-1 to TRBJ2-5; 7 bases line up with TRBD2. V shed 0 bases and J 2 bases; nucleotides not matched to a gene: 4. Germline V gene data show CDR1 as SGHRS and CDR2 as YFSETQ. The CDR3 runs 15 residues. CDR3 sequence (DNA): TGCGCCAGCAGCTTGGCCGGGGGGACGCAAGAGACCCAGTACTTC. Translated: CASSLAGGTQETQYF.

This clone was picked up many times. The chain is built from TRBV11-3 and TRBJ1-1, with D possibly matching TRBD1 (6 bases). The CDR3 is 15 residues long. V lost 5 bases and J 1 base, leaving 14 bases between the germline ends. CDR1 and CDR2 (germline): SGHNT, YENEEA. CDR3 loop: CASSDWTAANTEAFF. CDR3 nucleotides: TGTGCCAGCAGCGACTGGACAGCCGCGAACACTGAAGCTTTCTTT. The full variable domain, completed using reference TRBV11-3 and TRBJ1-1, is EAGVVQSPRYKIIEKKQPVAFWCNPISGHNTLYWYLQNLGQGPELLIRYENEEAVDDSQLPKDRFSAERLKGVDSTLKIQPAELGDSAVYLCASSDWTAANTEAFFGQGTRLTVV.